The entry below describes one T cell receptor beta chain. Its cognate antigen is unknown. The data derive from a study of T-cell memory formation after mild COVID-19. In TCRdb, the 5' RACE reads were re-called with MiXCR into one record per CDR3 protein. The sample has around 450,000 distinct CDR3 sequences, 20% seen once. Findings and limits, study-wide: From day 15 to 85, contracting clones were balanced between CD4 and CD8, whereas later expanders leaned toward CD4+.

The J segment lost 4 bases and the V segment lost 5 bases, leaving 8 bases of the junction unmatched. Germline loops: CDR1 MNHEY, CDR2 SMNVEV (reference sequence). CDR3 length: 15 amino acids. What was sequenced was PBMCs or a T cell subset sorted from them (not recorded which). The rearrangement joins TRBV27 to TRBJ2-5, with 9 bases fitting TRBD1. The TCR originated in an adult woman who had mild COVID-19 (a few samples of this study predate the infection). Cell type and time point are not known. The CDR3 here is CASSASGTGLETQYF. The CDR3 DNA reads TGTGCCAGCAGTGCATCCGGGACAGGGTTAGAGACCCAGTACTTC.